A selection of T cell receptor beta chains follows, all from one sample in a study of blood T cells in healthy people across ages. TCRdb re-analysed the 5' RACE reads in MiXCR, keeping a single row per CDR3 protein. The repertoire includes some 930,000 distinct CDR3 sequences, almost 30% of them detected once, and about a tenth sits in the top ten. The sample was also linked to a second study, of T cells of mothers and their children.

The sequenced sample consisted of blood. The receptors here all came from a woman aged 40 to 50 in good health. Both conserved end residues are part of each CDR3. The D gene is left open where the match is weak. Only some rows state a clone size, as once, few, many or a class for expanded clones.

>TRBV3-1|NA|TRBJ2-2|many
CASSQDGNTGELFF
TGTGCCAGCAGCCAGGACGGGAACACCGGGGAGCTGTTTTTT
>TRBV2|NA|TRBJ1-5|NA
CASRGGAPLNQPQHF
TGTGCCAGCAGGGGGGGGGCGCCCCTCAATCAGCCCCAGCATTTT
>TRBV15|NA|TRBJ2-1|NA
CATSRSGGSRANEQFF
TGTGCCACCAGCCGAAGCGGCGGCTCCCGGGCCAATGAGCAGTTCTTC
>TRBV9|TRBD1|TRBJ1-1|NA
CASSVRGQGGTEAFF
TGTGCCAGCAGCGTAAGAGGACAGGGAGGGACTGAAGCTTTCTTT
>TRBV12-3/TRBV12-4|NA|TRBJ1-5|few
CASSFGRSGGNQPQHF
TGTGCCAGCAGTTTTGGAAGGTCTGGGGGCAATCAGCCCCAGCATTTT
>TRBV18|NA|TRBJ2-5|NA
CASSPSLGTTYGQYF
TGTGCCAGCTCACCATCGCTGGGAACTACCTACGGGCAGTACTTC
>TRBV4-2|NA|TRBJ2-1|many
CASSQGRGKNEQFF
TGTGCCAGCAGCCAAGGCCGGGGGAAGAATGAGCAGTTCTTC
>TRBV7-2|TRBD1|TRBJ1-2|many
CASSRTGSLGYTF
TGTGCCAGCAGTCGGACAGGGAGTTTGGGCTACACCTTC
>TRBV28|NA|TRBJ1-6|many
CASSPSYIYNSPLHF
TGTGCCAGCAGCCCCAGCTACATCTATAATTCACCCCTCCACTTT
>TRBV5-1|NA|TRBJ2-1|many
CASGPEGSYNEQFF
TGCGCCAGCGGACCGGAGGGTTCGTACAATGAGCAGTTCTTC
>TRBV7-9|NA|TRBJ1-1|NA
CSSSLSRTLNTEAFF
TGTTCCAGCAGCTTATCTCGGACATTGAACACTGAAGCTTTCTTT
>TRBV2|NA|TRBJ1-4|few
CASSGSQKRGGEKLFF
TGTGCCAGCAGTGGAAGCCAGAAGAGAGGTGGTGAAAAACTGTTTTTT
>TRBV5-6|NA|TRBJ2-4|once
CASSLVGTKNIQYF
TGTGCCAGCAGCTTGGTGGGGACAAAAAACATTCAGTACTTC
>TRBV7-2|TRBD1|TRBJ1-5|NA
CASSDGTGGNQPQHF
TGTGCCAGCAGCGACGGGACAGGGGGCAATCAGCCCCAGCATTTT
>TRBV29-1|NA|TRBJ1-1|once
CSVNPKLTETKIPGNTEAFF
TGCAGCGTTAACCCCAAGCTAACGGAGACTAAGATTCCCGGGAACACTGAAGCTTTCTTT
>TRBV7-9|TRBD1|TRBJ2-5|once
CASSPWRQGTVINEQYF
TGTGCCAGCAGCCCTTGGCGACAGGGGACAGTAATCAATGAGCAGTACTTC
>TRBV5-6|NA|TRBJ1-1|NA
CASTERGVHTEAFF
TGTGCCAGCACGGAGAGGGGAGTTCACACTGAAGCTTTCTTT